These 11 T cell receptor beta chains originate from one sample sequenced in a study of blood T cell repertoires in COVID-19. Some clones are missing from TCRdb's copy, which holds only in-frame ones; the method was immunoSEQ multiplex PCR. In the table there are hundreds of thousands of clones, 65% to 90% of which are singletons. Sequencing used PBMCs or T cells enriched from blood (not recorded which). The source of these receptors is a young man who had recovered from COVID-19.

The CDR3 sequence: CAAGKGSGGNTIYF. DNA for the CDR3: TGTGCCGCGGGCAAGGGCTCAGGTGGAAACACCATATATTTT. V and J are TRBV7-8 and TRBJ1-3, with D hard to call. The CDR3 length is 14 residues. Germline V lookup: CDR1 SGHVS, CDR2 FQNEAQ. The ends were cut back, 11 bases at V and 3 bases at J, with 17 bases in the middle.

In this sample, this clone turned up once. CDR3 protein: CASSVGEIEETQYF. CDR3 in DNA: TGTGCCAGCAGCGTAGGAGAGATAGAGGAGACCCAGTACTTC. The chain has TRBV9 and TRBJ2-5; no reliable D call. Germline assignment: CDR1 SGDLS and CDR2 YYNGEE. The length of the CDR3 is 14 residues. Trimming pared 0 bases from V and 5 bases from J, leaving 11 bases between. Based on the CDR3 plus reference TRBV9 and TRBJ2-5, the full variable domain is DSGVTQTPKHLITATGQRVTLRCSPRSGDLSVYWYQQSLDQGLQFLIQYYNGEERAKGNILERFSAQQFPDLHSELNLSSLELGDSALYFCASSVGEIEETQYFGPGTRLLVL.

The rearrangement joins TRBV9 to TRBJ2-7, with 7 nucleotides matching TRBD1. The germline CDR1 and CDR2 sequences are SGDLS and YYNGEE. V shed 4 bases, J shed 2 bases, and the junction held 9 bases outside the gene matches. The CDR3 totals 15 residues. The CDR3: CASSLSGTGAYEQYF. The DNA of the CDR3 is TGTGCCAGCAGCCTTAGTGGTACAGGGGCCTACGAGCAGTACTTC.

The chain carries TRBV6-1 and TRBJ1-5; D gene uncertain. V lost 3 bases to trimming and J lost 4 bases, with 10 bases between them. Germline V lookup: CDR1 MNHNS, CDR2 SASEGT. The CDR3 is 14 amino acids. CDR3 nucleotides: TGTGCCAGCAGTGAGATGGCCGAAAATCAGCCCCAGCATTTT. Its translation: CASSEMAENQPQHF.

A single count supports this clone. This chain uses TRBV2 with TRBJ1-2, with D perhaps TRBD1 (5 bases). Germline values: CDR1 SNHLY, CDR2 FYNNEI. Trimming pared 4 bases from V and 7 bases from J, leaving 13 bases between. The CDR3 runs 13 residues. The chain's CDR3 is CASSVEGAVGYTF. The CDR3 DNA reads TGTGCCAGCAGTGTAGAAGGGGCTGTTGGCTACACCTTC. Full variable domain (outside the CDR3, taken from reference TRBV2 and TRBJ1-2): EPEVTQTPSHQVTQMGQEVILRCVPISNHLYFYWYRQILGQKVEFLVSFYNNEISEKSEIFDDQFSVERPDGSNFTLKIRSTKLEDSAMYFCASSVEGAVGYTFGSGTRLTVV.

J is TRBJ1-4 and V is TRBV18; tentative D call: TRBD1 (6 bases). In germline, CDR1 is KGHSH, CDR2 LQKENI. V was pared by 6 bases and J by 0 bases, with 8 bases between. This CDR3 has 14 amino acids. The chain's CDR3 is CASSAGATNEKLFF. CDR3 sequence (DNA): TGTGCCAGCTCGGCAGGGGCAACTAATGAAAAACTGTTTTTT.

V gene TRBV20-1 combines with J gene TRBJ2-1, with D perhaps TRBD2 (5 bases). Trimming removed 8 bases at V and 3 bases at J, with 8 bases between. There are 11 residues in the CDR3. Germline CDR1 reads DFQATT; CDR2 reads SNEGSKA (reference sequence). The chain's CDR3 is CSSDYYNEQFF. The CDR3 region has the DNA TGCAGTTCAGACTACTACAATGAGCAGTTCTTC.

The rearrangement uses TRBV7-9 and TRBJ1-1; D uncertain. This CDR3 contains 11 residues. The germline V gene encodes CDR1 SEHNR and CDR2 FQNEAQ (reference sequence). The V end was cut by 11 bases, the J end by 3 bases, with 10 bases between. CDR3 loop: CAGEFYTEAFF. The CDR3 bases are TGTGCCGGAGAGTTTTACACTGAAGCTTTCTTT.

The V call is TRBV7-9, the J call TRBJ1-1; 7 bases match TRBD1. With 5 bases clipped from V and 11 bases from J, the junction kept 8 bases outside the gene matches. Germline assignment: CDR1 SEHNR and CDR2 FQNEAQ (reference sequence). The CDR3 is made up of 12 amino acids. CDR3 amino acids: CASSPQGVGAFF. CDR3 bases: TGTGCCAGCAGCCCCCAGGGGGTTGGGGCTTTCTTT.

V usage is TRBV5-1 and J usage is TRBJ1-4, with a possible D match to TRBD1 (5 bases). This CDR3 contains 15 residues. V shed 4 bases and J shed 5 bases, with 15 bases lying between them. Germline V CDR1 and CDR2: SGHRS, YFSETQ. The chain's CDR3 is CASSESIGENEKLFF. The CDR3 DNA reads TGCGCCAGCAGCGAATCCATAGGGGAAAATGAAAAACTGTTTTTT.

The CDR3 DNA follows: TGTGCCAGCAGCCCCCCGACTAGCGGGATCGCCTACGAGCAGTACTTC. It yields the protein CASSPPTSGIAYEQYF. The chain links TRBV3-1 (or the pseudogene TRBV3-2) to TRBJ2-7; 11 positions agree with TRBD2. Trimming at V came to 4 bases and at J to 2 bases, leaving 7 bases not matched to a gene. Germline values: CDR1 LGHDT, CDR2 YNNKEL (reference sequence). The CDR3 loop spans 16 amino acids.